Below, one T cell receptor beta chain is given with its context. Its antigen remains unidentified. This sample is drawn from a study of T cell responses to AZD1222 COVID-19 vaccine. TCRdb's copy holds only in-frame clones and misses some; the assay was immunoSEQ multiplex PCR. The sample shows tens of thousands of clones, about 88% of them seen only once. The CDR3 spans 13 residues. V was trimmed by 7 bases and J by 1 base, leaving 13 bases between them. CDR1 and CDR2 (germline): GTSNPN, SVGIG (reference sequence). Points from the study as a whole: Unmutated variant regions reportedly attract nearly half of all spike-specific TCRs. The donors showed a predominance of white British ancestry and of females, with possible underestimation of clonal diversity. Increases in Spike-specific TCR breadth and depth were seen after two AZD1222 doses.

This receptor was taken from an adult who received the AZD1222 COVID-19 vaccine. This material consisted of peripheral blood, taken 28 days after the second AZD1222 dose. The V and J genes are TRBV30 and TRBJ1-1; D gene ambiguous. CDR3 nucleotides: TGTGCCTCCTCGTCTCTGGGGAACACTGAAGCTTTCTTT. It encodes CASSSLGNTEAFF.